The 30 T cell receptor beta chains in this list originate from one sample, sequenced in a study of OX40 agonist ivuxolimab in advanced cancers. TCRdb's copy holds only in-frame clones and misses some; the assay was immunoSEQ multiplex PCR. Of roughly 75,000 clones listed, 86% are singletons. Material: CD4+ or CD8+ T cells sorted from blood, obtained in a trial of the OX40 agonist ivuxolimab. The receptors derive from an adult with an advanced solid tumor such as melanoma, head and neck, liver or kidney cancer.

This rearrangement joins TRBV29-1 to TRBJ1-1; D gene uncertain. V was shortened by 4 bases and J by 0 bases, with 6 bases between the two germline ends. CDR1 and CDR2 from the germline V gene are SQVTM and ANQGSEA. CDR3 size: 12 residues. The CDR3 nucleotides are TGCAGCGTTGGTACAGTGAACACTGAAGCTTTCTTT. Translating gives CSVGTVNTEAFF.

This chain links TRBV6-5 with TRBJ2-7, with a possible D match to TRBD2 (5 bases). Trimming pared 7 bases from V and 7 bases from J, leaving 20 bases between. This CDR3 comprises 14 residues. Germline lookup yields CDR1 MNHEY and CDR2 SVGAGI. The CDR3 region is CASKIRLSSGEQYF. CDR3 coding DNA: TGTGCCAGCAAAATTCGTCTAAGTTCGGGGGAGCAGTACTTC.

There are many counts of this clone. The CDR3 DNA reads TGTGCCACCAGCAGAGACAGGGGGTTGGACAATGAGCAGTTCTTC. Its translation is CATSRDRGLDNEQFF. The chain is built from TRBV15 and TRBJ2-1; 7 bases align to TRBD1. Unmatched junction bases numbered 4, after V lost 0 bases and J lost 5 bases. Germline V gene data show CDR1 as LNHNV and CDR2 as YYDKDF (reference sequence). The CDR3 consists of 15 residues.

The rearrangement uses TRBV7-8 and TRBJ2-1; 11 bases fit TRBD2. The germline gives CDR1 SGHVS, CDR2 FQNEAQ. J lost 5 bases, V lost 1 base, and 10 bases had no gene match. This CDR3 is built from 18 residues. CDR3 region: CASSLGPVAGGLDNEQFF. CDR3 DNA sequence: TGTGCCAGCAGCTTAGGGCCCGTAGCGGGGGGGCTTGACAATGAGCAGTTCTTC.

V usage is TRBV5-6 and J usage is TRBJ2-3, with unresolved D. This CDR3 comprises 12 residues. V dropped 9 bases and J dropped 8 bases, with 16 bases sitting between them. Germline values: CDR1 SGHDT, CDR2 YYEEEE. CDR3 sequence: CATRRTGGTQYF. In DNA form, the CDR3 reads TGTGCCACAAGGCGAACCGGCGGTACGCAGTATTTT.

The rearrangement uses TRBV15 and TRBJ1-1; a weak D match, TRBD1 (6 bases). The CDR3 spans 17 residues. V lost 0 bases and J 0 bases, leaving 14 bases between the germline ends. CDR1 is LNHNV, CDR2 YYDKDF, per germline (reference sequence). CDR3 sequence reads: CATSREGGRGMNTEAFF. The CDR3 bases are TGTGCCACCAGCAGAGAGGGGGGGCGAGGGATGAACACTGAAGCTTTCTTT.

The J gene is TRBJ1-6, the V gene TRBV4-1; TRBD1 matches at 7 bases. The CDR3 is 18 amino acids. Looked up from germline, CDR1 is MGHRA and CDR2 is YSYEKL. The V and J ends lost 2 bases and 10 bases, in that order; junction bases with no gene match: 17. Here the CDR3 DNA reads TGCGCCAGCAGCCAAATGATCGTTACAGGGGCTAGAGGGTCACCCCTCCACTTT. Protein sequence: CASSQMIVTGARGSPLHF.

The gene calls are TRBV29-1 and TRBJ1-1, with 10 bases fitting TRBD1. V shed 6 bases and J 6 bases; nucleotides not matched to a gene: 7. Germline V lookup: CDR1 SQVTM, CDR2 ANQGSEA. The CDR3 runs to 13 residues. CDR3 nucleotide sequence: TGCAGCGTCGAGGGACAGGGGAGCGCTGAAGCTTTCTTT. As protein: CSVEGQGSAEAFF.

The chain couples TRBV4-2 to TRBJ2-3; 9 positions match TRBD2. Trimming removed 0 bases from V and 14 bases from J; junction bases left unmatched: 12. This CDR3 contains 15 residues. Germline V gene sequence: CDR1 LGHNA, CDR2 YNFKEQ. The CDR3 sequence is CASSQEVAGASNPYF. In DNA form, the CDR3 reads TGTGCCAGCAGCCAAGAGGTAGCGGGGGCCTCAAATCCGTATTTT.

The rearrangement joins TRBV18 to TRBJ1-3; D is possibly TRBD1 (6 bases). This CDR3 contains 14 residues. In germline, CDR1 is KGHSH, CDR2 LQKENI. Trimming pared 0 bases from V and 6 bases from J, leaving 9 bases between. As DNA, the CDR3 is TGTGCCAGCTCACCACCGACAGGTGAAAACACCATATATTTT. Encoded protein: CASSPPTGENTIYF. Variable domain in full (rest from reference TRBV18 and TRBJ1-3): NAGVMQNPRHLVRRRGQEARLRCSPMKGHSHVYWYRQLPEEGLKFMVYLQKENIIDESGMPKERFSAEFPKEGPSILRIQQVVRGDSAAYFCASSPPTGENTIYFGEGSWLTVV.

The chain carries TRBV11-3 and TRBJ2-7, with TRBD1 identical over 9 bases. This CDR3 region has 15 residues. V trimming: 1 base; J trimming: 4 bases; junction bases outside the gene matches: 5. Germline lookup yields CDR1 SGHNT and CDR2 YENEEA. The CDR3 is CASSLVSGQGYEQYF. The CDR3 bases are TGTGCCAGCAGCTTAGTATCTGGACAGGGGTACGAGCAGTACTTC.

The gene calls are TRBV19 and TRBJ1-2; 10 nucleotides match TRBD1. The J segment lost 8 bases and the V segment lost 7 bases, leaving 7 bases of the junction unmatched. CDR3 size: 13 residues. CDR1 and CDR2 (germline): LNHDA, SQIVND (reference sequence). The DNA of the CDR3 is TGTGCCAGTACCGGGACAGGGGAGGGCGGCTACACCTTC. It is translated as CASTGTGEGGYTF.

This CDR3 reads CASSSKTGAEQYF. In nucleotides, the CDR3 is TGTGCCAGCAGCTCAAAAACAGGGGCCGAGCAGTACTTC. V is TRBV7-8 and J is TRBJ2-7; the match to TRBD1 covers 7 bases. With V trimmed by 4 bases and J by 6 bases, 6 bases remained unmatched. CDR1 is SGHVS, CDR2 FQNEAQ, per germline. CDR3 size: 13 residues.

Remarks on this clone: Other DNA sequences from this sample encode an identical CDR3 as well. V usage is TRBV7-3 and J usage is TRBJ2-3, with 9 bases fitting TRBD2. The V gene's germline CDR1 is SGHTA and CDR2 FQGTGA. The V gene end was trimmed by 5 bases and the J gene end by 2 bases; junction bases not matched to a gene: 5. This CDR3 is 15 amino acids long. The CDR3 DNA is TGTGCCAGCAGCCCCAGACTAGCGGACACAGATACGCAGTATTTT. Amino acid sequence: CASSPRLADTDTQYF.

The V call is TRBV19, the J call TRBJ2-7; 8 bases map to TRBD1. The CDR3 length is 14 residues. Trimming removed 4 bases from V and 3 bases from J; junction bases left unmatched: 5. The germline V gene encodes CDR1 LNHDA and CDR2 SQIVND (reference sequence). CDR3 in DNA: TGTGCCAGTAGTAGGTCAGGGACAGGCTACGAGCAGTACTTC. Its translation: CASSRSGTGYEQYF.

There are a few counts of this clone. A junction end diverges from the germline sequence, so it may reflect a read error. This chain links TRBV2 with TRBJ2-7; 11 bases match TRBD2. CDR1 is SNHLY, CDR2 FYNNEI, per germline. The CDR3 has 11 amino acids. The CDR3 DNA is TGTGCCAGCAGTCAGACTAGCGGGGCCCACTTC. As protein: CASSQTSGAHF.

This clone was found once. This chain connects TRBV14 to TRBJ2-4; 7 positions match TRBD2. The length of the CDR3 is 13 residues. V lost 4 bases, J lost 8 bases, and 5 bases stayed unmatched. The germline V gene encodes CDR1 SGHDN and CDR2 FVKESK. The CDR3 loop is CASSPGGSYIQYF. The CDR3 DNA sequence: TGTGCCAGCAGCCCCGGCGGGAGCTACATTCAGTACTTC. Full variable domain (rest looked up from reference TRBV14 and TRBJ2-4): EAGVTQFPSHSVIEKGQTVTLRCDPISGHDNLYWYRRVMGKEIKFLLHFVKESKQDESGMPNNRFLAERTGGTYSTLKVQPAELEDSGVYFCASSPGGSYIQYFGAGTRLSVL.

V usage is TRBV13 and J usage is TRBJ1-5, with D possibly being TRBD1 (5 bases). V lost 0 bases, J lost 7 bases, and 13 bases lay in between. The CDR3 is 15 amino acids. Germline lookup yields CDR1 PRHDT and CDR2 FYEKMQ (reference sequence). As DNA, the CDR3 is TGTGCCAGCAGCTTAGGCCGTGGGGGAGGCCAGCCCCAGCATTTT. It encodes CASSLGRGGGQPQHF.

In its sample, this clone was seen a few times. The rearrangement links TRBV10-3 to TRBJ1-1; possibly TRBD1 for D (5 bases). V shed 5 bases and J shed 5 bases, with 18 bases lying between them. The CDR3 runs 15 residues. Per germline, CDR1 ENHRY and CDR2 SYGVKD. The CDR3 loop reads CAISPLEGRRTEAFF. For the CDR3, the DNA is TGTGCCATCAGTCCCCTGGAGGGGAGAAGGACTGAAGCTTTCTTT.

CDR3 coding DNA: TGCGCCAGCAGCCCGACAGGGAACGGCGAGCAGTACTTC. Its translation: CASSPTGNGEQYF. The chain combines TRBV4-1 with TRBJ2-7; 7 bases map to TRBD1. The V segment lost 4 bases and the J segment 6 bases; nucleotides outside the gene matches: 6. Germline assignment: CDR1 MGHRA and CDR2 YSYEKL. This CDR3 region has 13 residues.

CDR3 coding DNA: TGTGCCAGTAGTACCGGGGACGGCCAGTCCTATGGCTACACCTTC. Amino acids: CASSTGDGQSYGYTF. The chain couples TRBV19 to TRBJ1-2; TRBD1 might be the D (5 bases). Trimming pared 4 bases from V and 4 bases from J, leaving 16 bases between. The CDR3 length is 15 residues. The V gene's germline CDR1 is LNHDA and CDR2 SQIVND (reference sequence).

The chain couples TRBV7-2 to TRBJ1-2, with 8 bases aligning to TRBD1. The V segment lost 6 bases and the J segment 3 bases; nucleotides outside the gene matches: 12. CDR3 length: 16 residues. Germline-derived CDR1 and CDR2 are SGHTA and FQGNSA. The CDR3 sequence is CASSKDPDRVDYGYTF. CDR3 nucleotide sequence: TGTGCCAGCAGTAAAGACCCGGACAGGGTTGACTATGGCTACACCTTC.

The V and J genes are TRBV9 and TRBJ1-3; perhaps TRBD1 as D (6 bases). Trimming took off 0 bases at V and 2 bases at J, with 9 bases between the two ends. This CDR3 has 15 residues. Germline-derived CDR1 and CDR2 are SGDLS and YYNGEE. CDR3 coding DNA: TGTGCCAGCAGCGTAGGAGGGACAACTGGAAACACCATATATTTT. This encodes CASSVGGTTGNTIYF.

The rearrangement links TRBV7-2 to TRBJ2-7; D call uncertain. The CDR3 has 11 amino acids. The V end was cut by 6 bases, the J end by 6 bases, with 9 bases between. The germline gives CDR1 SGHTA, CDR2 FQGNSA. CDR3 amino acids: CASRTSGEQYF. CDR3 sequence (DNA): TGTGCCAGCAGGACGTCGGGCGAGCAGTACTTC.

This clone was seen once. This CDR3 is CASSFPTSGGDEQFF. The CDR3 DNA reads TGTGCCAGCAGCTTTCCGACTAGCGGGGGCGATGAGCAGTTCTTC. This rearrangement joins TRBV7-2 to TRBJ2-1; the match to TRBD2 covers 12 bases. The germline gives CDR1 SGHTA, CDR2 FQGNSA. J lost 8 bases, V lost 3 bases, and 5 bases had no gene match. The CDR3 covers 15 residues.

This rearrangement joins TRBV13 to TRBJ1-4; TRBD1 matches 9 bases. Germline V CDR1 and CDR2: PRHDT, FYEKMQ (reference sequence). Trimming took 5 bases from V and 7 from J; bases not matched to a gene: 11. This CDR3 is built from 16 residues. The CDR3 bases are TGTGCCAGCAGCGCCTCGACAGGGGGAGTTGGTGAAAAACTGTTTTTT. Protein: CASSASTGGVGEKLFF.

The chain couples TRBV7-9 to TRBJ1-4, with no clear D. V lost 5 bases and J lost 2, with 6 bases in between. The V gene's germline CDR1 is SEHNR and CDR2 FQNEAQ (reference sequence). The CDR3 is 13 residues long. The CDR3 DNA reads TGTGCCAGCAGCGTAGGCACTAATGAAAAACTGTTTTTT. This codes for CASSVGTNEKLFF.

The CDR3 sequence: CASSLSGTGGTEAFF. In DNA, the CDR3 is TGCGCCAGCAGCTTGTCCGGGACGGGGGGCACTGAAGCTTTCTTT. The V call is TRBV5-1, the J call TRBJ1-1; a weak D match, TRBD1 (5 bases). CDR1 and CDR2 from the germline V gene are SGHRS and YFSETQ. The CDR3 totals 15 residues. Trimming took off 1 base at V and 4 bases at J, with 14 bases between the two ends.

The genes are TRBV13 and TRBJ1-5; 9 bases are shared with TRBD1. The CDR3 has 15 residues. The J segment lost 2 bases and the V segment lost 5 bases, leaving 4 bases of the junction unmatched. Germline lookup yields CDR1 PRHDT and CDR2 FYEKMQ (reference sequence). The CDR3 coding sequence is TGTGCCAGCAGCATCCGGGACAGGGGCAATCAGCCCCAGCATTTT. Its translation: CASSIRDRGNQPQHF.

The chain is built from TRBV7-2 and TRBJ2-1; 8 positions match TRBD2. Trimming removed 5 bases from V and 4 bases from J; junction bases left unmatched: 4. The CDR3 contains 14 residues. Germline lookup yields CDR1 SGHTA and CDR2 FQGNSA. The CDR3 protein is CASSRGGAYNEQFF. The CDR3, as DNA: TGTGCCAGCAGCCGGGGGGGAGCTTACAATGAGCAGTTCTTC.